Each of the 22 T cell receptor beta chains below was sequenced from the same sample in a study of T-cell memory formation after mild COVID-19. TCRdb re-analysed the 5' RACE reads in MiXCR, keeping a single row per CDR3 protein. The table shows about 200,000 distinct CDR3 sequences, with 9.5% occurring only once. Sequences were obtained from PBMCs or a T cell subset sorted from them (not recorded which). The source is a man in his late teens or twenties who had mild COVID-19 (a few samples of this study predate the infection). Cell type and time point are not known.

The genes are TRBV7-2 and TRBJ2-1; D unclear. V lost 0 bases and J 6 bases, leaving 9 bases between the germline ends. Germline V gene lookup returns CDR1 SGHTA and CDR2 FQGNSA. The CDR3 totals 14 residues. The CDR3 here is CASSLALSVNEQFF. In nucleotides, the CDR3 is TGTGCCAGCAGCTTAGCGCTAAGTGTCAATGAGCAGTTCTTC.

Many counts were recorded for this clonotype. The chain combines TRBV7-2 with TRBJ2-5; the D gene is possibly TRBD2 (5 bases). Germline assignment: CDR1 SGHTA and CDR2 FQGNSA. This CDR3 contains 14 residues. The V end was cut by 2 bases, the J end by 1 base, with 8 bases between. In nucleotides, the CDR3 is TGTGCCAGCAGCTTACGGACTTCCCAAGAGACCCAGTACTTC. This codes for CASSLRTSQETQYF.

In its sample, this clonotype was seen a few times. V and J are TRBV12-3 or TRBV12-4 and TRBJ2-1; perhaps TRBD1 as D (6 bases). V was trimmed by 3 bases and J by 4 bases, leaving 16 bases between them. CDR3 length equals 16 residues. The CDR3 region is CASSFKVGASYNEQFF. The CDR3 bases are TGTGCCAGCAGTTTTAAAGTGGGGGCCTCATACAATGAGCAGTTCTTC.

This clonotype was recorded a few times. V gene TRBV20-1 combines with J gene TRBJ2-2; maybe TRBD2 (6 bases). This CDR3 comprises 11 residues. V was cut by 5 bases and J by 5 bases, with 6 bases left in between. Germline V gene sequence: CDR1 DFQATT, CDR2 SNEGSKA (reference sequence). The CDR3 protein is CSARGTGELFF. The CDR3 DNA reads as TGCAGTGCTCGGGGGACCGGGGAGCTGTTTTTT.

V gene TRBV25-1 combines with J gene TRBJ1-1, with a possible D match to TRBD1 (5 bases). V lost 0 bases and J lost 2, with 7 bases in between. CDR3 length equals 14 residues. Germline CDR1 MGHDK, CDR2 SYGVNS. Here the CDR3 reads CASSEYRGNTEAFF. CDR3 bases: TGTGCCAGCAGTGAATATAGGGGCAACACTGAAGCTTTCTTT.

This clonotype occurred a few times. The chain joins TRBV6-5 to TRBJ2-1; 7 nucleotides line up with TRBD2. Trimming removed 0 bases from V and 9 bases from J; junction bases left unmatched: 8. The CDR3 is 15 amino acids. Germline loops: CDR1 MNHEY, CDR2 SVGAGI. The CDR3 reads CASSYSPAGRGEQFF. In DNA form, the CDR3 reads TGTGCCAGCAGTTACTCCCCAGCGGGGCGGGGTGAGCAGTTCTTC.

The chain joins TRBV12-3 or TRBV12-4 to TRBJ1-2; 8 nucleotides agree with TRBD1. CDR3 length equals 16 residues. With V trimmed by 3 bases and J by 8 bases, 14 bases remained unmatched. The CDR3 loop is CASSFVNRGSTGGYTF. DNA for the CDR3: TGTGCCAGCAGTTTTGTCAACAGGGGGTCGACGGGCGGCTACACCTTC.

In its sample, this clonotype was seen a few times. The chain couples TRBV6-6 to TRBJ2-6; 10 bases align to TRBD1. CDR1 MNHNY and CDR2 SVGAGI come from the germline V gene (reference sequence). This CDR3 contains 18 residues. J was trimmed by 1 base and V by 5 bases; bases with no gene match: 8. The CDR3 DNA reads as TGTGCCAGCAGTCATGGGACAGGGGTCTTATCTGGGGCCAACGTCCTGACTTTC. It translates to CASSHGTGVLSGANVLTF.

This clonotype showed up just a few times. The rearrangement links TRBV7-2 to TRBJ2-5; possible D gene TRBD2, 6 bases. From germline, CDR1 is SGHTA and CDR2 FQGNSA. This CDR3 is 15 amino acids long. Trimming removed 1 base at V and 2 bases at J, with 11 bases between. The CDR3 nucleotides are TGTGCCAGCAGCTTAGTTGCGGGGCGACAAGAGACCCAGTACTTC. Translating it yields CASSLVAGRQETQYF.

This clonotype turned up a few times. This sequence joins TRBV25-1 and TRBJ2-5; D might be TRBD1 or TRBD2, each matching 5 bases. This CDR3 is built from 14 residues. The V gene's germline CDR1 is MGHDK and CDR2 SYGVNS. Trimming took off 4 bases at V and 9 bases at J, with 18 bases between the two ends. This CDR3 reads CASSVTGTSRAQYF. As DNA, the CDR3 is TGTGCCAGCAGTGTAACCGGGACCTCCCGGGCCCAGTACTTC. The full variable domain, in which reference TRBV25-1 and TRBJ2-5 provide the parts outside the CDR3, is EADIYQTPRYLVIGTGKKITLECSQTMGHDKMYWYQQDPGMELHLIHYSYGVNSTEKGDLSSESTVSRIRTEHFPLTLESARPSHTSQYLCASSVTGTSRAQYFGPGTRLLVL.

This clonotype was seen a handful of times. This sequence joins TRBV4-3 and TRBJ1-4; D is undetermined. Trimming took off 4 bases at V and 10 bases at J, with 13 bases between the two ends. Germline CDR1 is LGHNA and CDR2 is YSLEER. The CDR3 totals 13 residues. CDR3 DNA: TGCGCCAGCAGCCCCCGCCACGAGGGAAAACTGTTTTTT. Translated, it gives CASSPRHEGKLFF.

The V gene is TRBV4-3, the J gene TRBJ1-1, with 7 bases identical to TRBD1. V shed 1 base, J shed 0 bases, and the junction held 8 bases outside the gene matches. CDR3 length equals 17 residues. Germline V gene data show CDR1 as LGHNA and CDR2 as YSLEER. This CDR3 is CASSQGWQGGMNTEAFF. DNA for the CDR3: TGCGCCAGCAGCCAAGGGTGGCAGGGGGGAATGAACACTGAAGCTTTCTTT.

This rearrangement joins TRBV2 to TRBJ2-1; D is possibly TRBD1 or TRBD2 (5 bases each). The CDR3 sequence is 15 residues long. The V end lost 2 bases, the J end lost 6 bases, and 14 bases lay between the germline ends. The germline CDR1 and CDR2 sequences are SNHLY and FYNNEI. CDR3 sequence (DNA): TGTGCCAGCAGTGAACGGGGACCGACCGCCAATGAGCAGTTCTTC. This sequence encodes CASSERGPTANEQFF.

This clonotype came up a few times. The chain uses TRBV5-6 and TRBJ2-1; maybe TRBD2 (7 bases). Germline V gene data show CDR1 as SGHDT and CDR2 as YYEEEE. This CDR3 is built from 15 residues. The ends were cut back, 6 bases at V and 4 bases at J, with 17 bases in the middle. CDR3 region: CASTRGRGPYNEQFF. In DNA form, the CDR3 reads TGTGCCAGCACCCGGGGGCGGGGGCCTTACAATGAGCAGTTCTTC.

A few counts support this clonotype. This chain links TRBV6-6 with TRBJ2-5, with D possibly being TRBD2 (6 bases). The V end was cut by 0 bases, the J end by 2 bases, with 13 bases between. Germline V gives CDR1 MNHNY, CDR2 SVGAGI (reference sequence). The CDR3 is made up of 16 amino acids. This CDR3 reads CASSYSSGRWQETQYF. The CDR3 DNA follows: TGTGCCAGCAGTTACTCGTCAGGGAGGTGGCAAGAGACCCAGTACTTC.

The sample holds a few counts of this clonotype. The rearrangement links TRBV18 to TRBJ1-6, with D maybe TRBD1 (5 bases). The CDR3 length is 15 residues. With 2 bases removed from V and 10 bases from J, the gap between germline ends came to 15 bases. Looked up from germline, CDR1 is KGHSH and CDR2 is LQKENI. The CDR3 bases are TGTGCCAGCTCACCAGAGGCCGACCGGGGCTCACCCCTCCACTTT. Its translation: CASSPEADRGSPLHF.

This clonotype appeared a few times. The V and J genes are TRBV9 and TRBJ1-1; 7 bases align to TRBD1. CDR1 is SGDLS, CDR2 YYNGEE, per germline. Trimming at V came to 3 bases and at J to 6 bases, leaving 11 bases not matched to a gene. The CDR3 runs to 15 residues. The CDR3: CASSASDRVEAEAFF. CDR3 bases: TGTGCCAGCAGCGCCTCAGACAGGGTTGAAGCTGAAGCTTTCTTT.

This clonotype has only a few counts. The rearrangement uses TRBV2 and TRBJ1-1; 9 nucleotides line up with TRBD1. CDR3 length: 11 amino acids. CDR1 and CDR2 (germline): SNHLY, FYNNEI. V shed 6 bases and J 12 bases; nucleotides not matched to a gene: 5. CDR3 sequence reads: CASRTGGATFF. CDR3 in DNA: TGTGCCAGCAGGACAGGGGGAGCGACTTTCTTT.

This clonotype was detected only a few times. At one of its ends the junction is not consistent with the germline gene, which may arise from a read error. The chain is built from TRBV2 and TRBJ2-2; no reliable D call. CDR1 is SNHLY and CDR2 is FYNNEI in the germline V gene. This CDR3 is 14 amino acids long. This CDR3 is CASREVPNTGELFF. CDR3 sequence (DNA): TGTGCCAGCAGGGAAGTCCCGAACACCGGGGAGCTGTTTTTT.

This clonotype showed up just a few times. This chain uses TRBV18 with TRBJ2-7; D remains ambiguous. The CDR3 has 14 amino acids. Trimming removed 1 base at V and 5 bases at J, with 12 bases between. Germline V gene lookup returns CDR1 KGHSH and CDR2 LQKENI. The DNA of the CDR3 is TGTGCCAGCTCACCACGACTTGATTCGGACGAGCAGTACTTC. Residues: CASSPRLDSDEQYF.

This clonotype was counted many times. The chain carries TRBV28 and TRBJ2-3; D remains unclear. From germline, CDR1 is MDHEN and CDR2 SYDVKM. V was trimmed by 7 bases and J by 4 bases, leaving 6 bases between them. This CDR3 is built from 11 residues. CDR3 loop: CASTRSDTQYF. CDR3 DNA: TGTGCCAGCACGCGTTCAGATACGCAGTATTTT.

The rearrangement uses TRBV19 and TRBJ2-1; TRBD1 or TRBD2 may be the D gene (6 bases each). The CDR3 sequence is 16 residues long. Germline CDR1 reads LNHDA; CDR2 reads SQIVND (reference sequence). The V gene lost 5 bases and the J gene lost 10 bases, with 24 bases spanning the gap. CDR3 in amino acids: CASSSHKGGSKYEQFF. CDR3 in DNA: TGTGCCAGTAGTTCACATAAGGGGGGTTCCAAGTACGAGCAGTTCTTC.